The next 22 T cell receptor beta chains were all read from a single sample in a study of blood T cell repertoires in COVID-19 (dated by TCRdb to about 2020). Library preparation used the immunoSEQ multiplex PCR assay. Entries here come from immuneACCESS through TCRdb and include only in-frame sequences with V and J called. Some clones fail to appear in such tables; in the studies checked, an unresolved V gene covers under half of the shortfall, and the cause of the remainder is unknown. The sample includes 250,000 to 350,000 clones, with roughly 89% observed a single time. The ten largest clones represent about 8.9% of the sample. The sample consisted of PBMCs or T cells enriched from blood (not recorded which). The receptor set was obtained from a woman between 18 and 30 years old who had recovered from COVID-19.

The CDR3 here is CASSRRDRGFRSRNEQFF. The DNA of the CDR3 is TGTGCCAGCAGCCGCCGGGACAGGGGTTTTCGGTCACGAAATGAGCAGTTCTTC. V and J are TRBV7-9 and TRBJ2-1; 10 positions match TRBD1. Germline trimming cut 5 bases from V and 7 bases from J; bases unmatched to any gene: 17. Germline CDR1 and CDR2: SEHNR and FQNEAQ (reference sequence). The CDR3 length is 18 residues.

V usage is TRBV28 and J usage is TRBJ2-3; 7 bases line up with TRBD2. Germline V CDR1 and CDR2: MDHEN, SYDVKM. This CDR3 spans 14 amino acids. V shed 7 bases and J 2 bases; nucleotides not matched to a gene: 6. The CDR3 loop reads CASTVAGDTDTQYF. The CDR3 DNA reads as TGTGCCAGCACGGTCGCGGGAGACACAGATACGCAGTATTTT.

As DNA, the CDR3 is TGTGCCAGCATCCGGGGAGGACTTGCGGGGCGAAATGAGCAGTTCTTC. Its translation: CASIRGGLAGRNEQFF. V gene TRBV7-8 combines with J gene TRBJ2-1; weak D call: TRBD2 (6 bases). The CDR3 contains 16 residues. Trimming removed 7 bases at V and 7 bases at J, with 23 bases between. Germline loops: CDR1 SGHVS, CDR2 FQNEAQ.

The chain is built from TRBV5-1 and TRBJ2-5; 7 nucleotides agree with TRBD2. The germline gives CDR1 SGHRS, CDR2 YFSETQ. With V trimmed by 0 bases and J by 2 bases, 7 bases remained unmatched. There are 16 residues in the CDR3. The CDR3 protein is CASSLEAGGIQETQYF. The CDR3 coding sequence is TGCGCCAGCAGCTTGGAGGCCGGGGGGATACAAGAGACCCAGTACTTC.

The chain uses TRBV4-1 and TRBJ2-7; 8 bases line up with TRBD2. This CDR3 has 17 amino acids. The V gene's germline CDR1 is MGHRA and CDR2 YSYEKL. V lost 3 bases and J lost 3; bases outside the gene matches: 13. The CDR3 nucleotides are TGCGCCAGCAGCCAGCTTGGTGCCGGGACTAGGGACTACGAGCAGTACTTC. Protein sequence: CASSQLGAGTRDYEQYF.

This clone was found once. This chain joins TRBV19 and TRBJ2-7; 11 bases fit TRBD1. This CDR3 is 12 amino acids long. V dropped 10 bases and J dropped 5; count of bases not matched to a gene: 4. Germline-derived CDR1 and CDR2 are LNHDA and SQIVND (reference sequence). The CDR3 sequence: CATGQGANEQYF. The CDR3 DNA reads TGTGCCACCGGACAGGGGGCGAACGAGCAGTACTTC.

The rearrangement links TRBV4-2 to TRBJ2-1; D gene ambiguous. V gave up 1 base and J gave up 0 bases, with 7 bases separating them. This CDR3 contains 15 residues. Germline V gives CDR1 LGHNA, CDR2 YNFKEQ. The CDR3, as DNA: TGTGCCAGCAGCCAAGCGAGAGCCTCCTACAATGAGCAGTTCTTC. This gives the protein CASSQARASYNEQFF.

The DNA for the CDR3 is TGTGCCAGCTCTCTGTCTCCTGCGTACACCATATATTTT. It translates to CASSLSPAYTIYF. This chain connects TRBV7-9 to TRBJ1-3; D not resolved. V was clipped by 8 bases and J by 8 bases, with 16 bases between them. Per the germline V gene, CDR1 is SEHNR and CDR2 is FQNEAQ (reference sequence). The CDR3 covers 13 residues.

This chain joins TRBV9 and TRBJ2-1; D uncertain. CDR1 SGDLS and CDR2 YYNGEE come from the germline V gene. V was pared by 3 bases and J by 9 bases, with 13 bases between. This CDR3 has 13 residues. CDR3 sequence (DNA): TGTGCCAGCAGCGGGATCAAAGCAGGTGAGCAGTTCTTC. Its protein is CASSGIKAGEQFF.

The chain joins TRBV7-9 to TRBJ2-7, with 10 bases matching TRBD2. In germline, CDR1 is SEHNR, CDR2 FQNEAQ (reference sequence). The CDR3 length is 14 residues. The trim removed 8 bases at V and 4 bases at J, leaving 8 bases unmatched. The CDR3 reads CASEKRGGMYEQYF. The DNA of the CDR3 is TGTGCCAGCGAAAAGCGGGGGGGGATGTACGAGCAGTACTTC.

The chain couples TRBV11-2 to TRBJ2-7, with TRBD1 matching 10 bases. CDR1 and CDR2 from the germline V gene are SGHAT and FQNNGV. The CDR3 extends over 16 amino acids. With 4 bases clipped from V and 4 bases from J, the junction kept 10 bases outside the gene matches. CDR3 in amino acids: CASSSGQGQGRYEQYF. CDR3 nucleotides: TGTGCCAGCAGCTCCGGTCAGGGACAGGGGAGGTACGAGCAGTACTTC.

The rearrangement links TRBV6-5 to TRBJ1-2; 8 positions match TRBD1. Germline V gene sequence: CDR1 MNHEY, CDR2 SVGAGI. The trim removed 7 bases at V and 5 bases at J, leaving 6 bases unmatched. This CDR3 spans 13 amino acids. As DNA, the CDR3 is TGTGCCAGCACCTGGACAGGGACATATGGCTACACCTTC. Translation: CASTWTGTYGYTF.

The chain links TRBV19 to TRBJ2-3, with TRBD1 identical over 10 bases. The CDR3 length is 16 residues. With 3 bases clipped from V and 7 bases from J, the junction kept 10 bases outside the gene matches. Germline V gene sequence: CDR1 LNHDA, CDR2 SQIVND (reference sequence). The CDR3 here is CASSISGTGALNTQYF. The CDR3 region has the DNA TGTGCCAGTAGTATTTCAGGGACAGGGGCCCTAAATACGCAGTATTTT.

The chain employs TRBV18 and TRBJ2-3; the match to TRBD1 covers 7 bases. CDR1 and CDR2 (germline): KGHSH, LQKENI. The CDR3 is made up of 14 amino acids. V shed 4 bases and J 1 base; nucleotides not matched to a gene: 2. The chain's CDR3 is CASSLDRGTDTQYF. The CDR3 bases are TGTGCCAGCTCACTCGACAGGGGCACAGATACGCAGTATTTT.

The rearrangement links TRBV2 to TRBJ1-6; TRBD1 matches at 8 bases. The CDR3 has 16 residues. Per the germline V gene, CDR1 is SNHLY and CDR2 is FYNNEI. J gave up 11 bases and V 4 bases, and 13 bases lay outside the gene matches. The CDR3 protein is CASSGGGRTGIAPLHF. CDR3 coding DNA: TGTGCCAGCAGTGGCGGGGGCCGGACAGGGATTGCACCCCTCCACTTT. The whole variable domain, filled in from reference TRBV2 and TRBJ1-6, reads EPEVTQTPSHQVTQMGQEVILRCVPISNHLYFYWYRQILGQKVEFLVSFYNNEISEKSEIFDDQFSVERPDGSNFTLKIRSTKLEDSAMYFCASSGGGRTGIAPLHFGNGTRLTVT.

The V and J genes are TRBV28 and TRBJ1-1, with D possibly being TRBD1 (6 bases). V was trimmed by 6 bases and J by 1 base, leaving 18 bases between them. From germline, CDR1 is MDHEN and CDR2 SYDVKM. The CDR3 consists of 16 residues. CDR3 nucleotide sequence: TGTGCCAGCAGCAAAAACAGGGTGAGGGGGAACACTGAAGCTTTCTTT. Residues: CASSKNRVRGNTEAFF.

V usage is TRBV27 and J usage is TRBJ1-6; D gene uncertain. This CDR3 has 14 residues. Germline V gene lookup returns CDR1 MNHEY and CDR2 SMNVEV (reference sequence). V was clipped by 1 base and J by 6 bases, with 7 bases between them. The CDR3 bases are TGTGCCAGCAGTTTATTTACAACTAATTCACCCCTCCACTTT. Encoded protein: CASSLFTTNSPLHF.

The chain employs TRBV6-5 and TRBJ2-2; D remains ambiguous. V was clipped by 2 bases and J by 2 bases, with 6 bases between them. Germline values: CDR1 MNHEY, CDR2 SVGAGI. The CDR3 has 14 residues. The CDR3 nucleotides read TGTGCCAGCAGTTACCGAGGAAACACCGGGGAGCTGTTTTTT. The encoded protein is CASSYRGNTGELFF.

The V call is TRBV5-5, the J call TRBJ1-5, with 8 bases that match TRBD1. The length of the CDR3 is 14 residues. Germline lookup yields CDR1 SGHKS and CDR2 YYEKEE (reference sequence). The junction had 5 bases not matched to a gene; V was cut back by 2 bases and J by 7 bases. The DNA for the CDR3 is TGTGCCAGCAGCTTTTTACAGGGGGGACAGCCCCAGCATTTT. Its protein is CASSFLQGGQPQHF.

The rearrangement joins TRBV2 to TRBJ2-5, with a tentative D call TRBD1 (6 bases). This CDR3 is built from 14 residues. Germline lookup yields CDR1 SNHLY and CDR2 FYNNEI. Trimming removed 4 bases from V and 2 bases from J, with 11 bases in between. The CDR3 nucleotides are TGTGCCAGCAGTGTCCCACAGGGTCAAGAGACCCAGTACTTC. This translates into CASSVPQGQETQYF.

This clone is judged medium-sized (0.01 to 0.1%). The sample holds other DNA sequences that translate to the same CDR3. This rearrangement joins TRBV7-8 to TRBJ2-1; tentatively, D is TRBD2 (7 bases). V dropped 1 base and J dropped 8 bases, with 15 bases sitting between them. The CDR3 is 15 amino acids. Germline V gives CDR1 SGHVS, CDR2 FQNEAQ. CDR3 sequence (DNA): TGTGCCAGCAGCTTAGAAGGGGGGGGGCAACATGAGCAGTTCTTC. Amino acids: CASSLEGGGQHEQFF.

V and J are TRBV20-1 and TRBJ2-3; 8 positions agree with TRBD2. After removal of 3 bases from V and 1 base from J, the junction contained 3 bases not matched to a gene. The CDR3 covers 14 residues. Looked up from germline, CDR1 is DFQATT and CDR2 is SNEGSKA (reference sequence). The CDR3 region is CSASISGGTDTQYF. The CDR3 DNA is TGCAGTGCTAGTATTAGCGGGGGCACAGATACGCAGTATTTT.